This TCR beta chain was obtained from a study of blood T cell repertoires in COVID-19. The CDR3 totals 13 residues. Between the trimmed V and J ends, which lost 5 bases and 5 bases, there was a span of 12 bases. Germline values: CDR1 SNHLY, CDR2 FYNNEI. Assay used: immunoSEQ multiplex PCR; TCRdb lists only in-frame clones, some missing. This table has more than 35,000 clones, about nine tenths appearing once. This receptor was taken from a human donor in a cohort sampled during active COVID-19. The sequenced sample was peripheral blood. The V and J genes are TRBV2 and TRBJ1-2, with D possibly matching TRBD1 (5 bases). Written as DNA, the CDR3 is TGTGCCAGCAGTCCTCAGGAGGGGTATGGCTACACCTTC. It codes for CASSPQEGYGYTF.